This TCR beta chain was obtained from a study of blood T cells in healthy people across ages. Findings and caveats of the study: CMV status of donors was unknown, possibly confounding expanded clonotype changes.

Worth noting for this clonotype: Its matching antigen is unknown.

Each donor had around 9.8 milliliters of peripheral blood drawn. Extracted total RNA amounted to at least 5.5 micrograms for each sample. V shed 6 bases and J shed 6 bases, with 25 bases lying between them. Germline assignment: CDR1 MNHNS and CDR2 SASEGT. The CDR3 loop spans 17 amino acids. Together with a sample-barcoded 5' primer, a J-beta primer mix was included in a second PCR lasting about 7 to 12 cycles. Each sample yielded at least 2.5 million CDR3-containing paired-end reads. TCRdb independently ran MiXCR on the 5' RACE reads; one entry per CDR3 protein. Of almost 300,000 distinct CDR3 sequences listed, roughly 26% are singletons.

The sequence was collected from a woman in her sixties or seventies in good health. This rearrangement joins TRBV6-1 to TRBJ2-3, with D unresolved. The sequenced sample consisted of blood. CDR3 DNA sequence: TGTGCCAGCAGCCTAAGATGGCCCGTCCCGAGATCGGATACGCAGTATTTT. The encoded protein is CASSLRWPVPRSDTQYF.